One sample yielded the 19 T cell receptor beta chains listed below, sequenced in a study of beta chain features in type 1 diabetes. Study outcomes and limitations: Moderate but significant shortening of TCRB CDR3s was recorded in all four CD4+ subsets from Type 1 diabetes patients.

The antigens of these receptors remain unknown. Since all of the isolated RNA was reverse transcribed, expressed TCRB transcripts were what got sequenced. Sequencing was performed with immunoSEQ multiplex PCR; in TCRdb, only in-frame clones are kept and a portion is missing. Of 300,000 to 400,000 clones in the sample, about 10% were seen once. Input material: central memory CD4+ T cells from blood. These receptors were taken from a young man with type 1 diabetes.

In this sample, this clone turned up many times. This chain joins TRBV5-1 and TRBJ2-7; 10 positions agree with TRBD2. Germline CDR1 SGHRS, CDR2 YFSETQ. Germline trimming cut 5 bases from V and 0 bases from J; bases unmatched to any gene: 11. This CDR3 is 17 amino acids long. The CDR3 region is CASRVTSGNRSSYEQYF. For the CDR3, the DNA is TGCGCCAGCAGGGTTACTAGCGGGAACCGGAGCTCCTACGAGCAGTACTTC.

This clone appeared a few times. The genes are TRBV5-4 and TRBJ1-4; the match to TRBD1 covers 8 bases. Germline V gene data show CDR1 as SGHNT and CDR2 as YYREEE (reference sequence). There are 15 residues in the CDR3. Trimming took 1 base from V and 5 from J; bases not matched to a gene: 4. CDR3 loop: CASSLRQGSNEKLFF. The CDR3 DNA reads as TGTGCCAGCAGCTTGAGACAGGGGTCGAATGAAAAACTGTTTTTT.

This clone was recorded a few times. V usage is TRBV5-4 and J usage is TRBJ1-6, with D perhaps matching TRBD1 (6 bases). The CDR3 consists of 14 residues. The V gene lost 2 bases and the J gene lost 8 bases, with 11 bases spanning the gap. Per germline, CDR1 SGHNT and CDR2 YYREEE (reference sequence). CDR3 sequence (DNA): TGTGCCAGCAGCTTTGACAGGCTGGATTCACCCCTCCACTTT. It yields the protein CASSFDRLDSPLHF.

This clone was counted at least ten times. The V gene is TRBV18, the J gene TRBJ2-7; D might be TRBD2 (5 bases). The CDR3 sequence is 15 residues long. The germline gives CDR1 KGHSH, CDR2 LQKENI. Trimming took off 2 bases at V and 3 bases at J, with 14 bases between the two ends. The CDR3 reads CASSPSGLGYYEQYF. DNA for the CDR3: TGTGCCAGCTCACCATCAGGACTGGGCTACTACGAGCAGTACTTC. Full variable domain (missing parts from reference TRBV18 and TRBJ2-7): NAGVMQNPRHLVRRRGQEARLRCSPMKGHSHVYWYRQLPEEGLKFMVYLQKENIIDESGMPKERFSAEFPKEGPSILRIQQVVRGDSAAYFCASSPSGLGYYEQYFGPGTRLTVT.

CDR3 amino acids: CASSLYTGELFF. CDR3 nucleotides: TGCGCCAGCAGCCTTTACACCGGGGAGCTGTTTTTT. The rearrangement links TRBV4-1 to TRBJ2-2; D uncertain. The V gene's germline CDR1 is MGHRA and CDR2 YSYEKL. Deletions cut 4 bases from V and 3 bases from J, with 3 bases between. CDR3 length: 12 amino acids.

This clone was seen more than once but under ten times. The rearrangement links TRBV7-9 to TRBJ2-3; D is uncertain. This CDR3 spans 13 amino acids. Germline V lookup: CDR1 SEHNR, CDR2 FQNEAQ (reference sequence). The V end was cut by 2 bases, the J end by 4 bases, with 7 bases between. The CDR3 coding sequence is TGTGCCAGCAGCTTAATCAGTTCAGATACGCAGTATTTT. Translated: CASSLISSDTQYF. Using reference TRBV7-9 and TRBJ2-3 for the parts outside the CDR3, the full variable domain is DTGVSQNPRHKITKRGQNVTFRCDPISEHNRLYWYRQTLGQGPEFLTYFQNEAQLEKSRLLSDRFSAERPKGSFSTLEIQRTEQGDSAMYLCASSLISSDTQYFGPGTRLTVL.

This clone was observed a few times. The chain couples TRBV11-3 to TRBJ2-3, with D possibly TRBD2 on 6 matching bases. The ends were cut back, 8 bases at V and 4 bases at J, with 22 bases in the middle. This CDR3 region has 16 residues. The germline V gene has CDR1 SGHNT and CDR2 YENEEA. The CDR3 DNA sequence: TGTGCCAGCGCCAAAGGGATTCCGGGGAGGCCAGATACGCAGTATTTT. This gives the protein CASAKGIPGRPDTQYF.

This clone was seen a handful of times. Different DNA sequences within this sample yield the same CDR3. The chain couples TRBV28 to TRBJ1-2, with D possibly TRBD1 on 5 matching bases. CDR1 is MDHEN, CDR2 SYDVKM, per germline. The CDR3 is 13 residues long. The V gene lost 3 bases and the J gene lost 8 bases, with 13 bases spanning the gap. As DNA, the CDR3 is TGTGCCAGCAGTTTTGCTGGGCGGGGGGGCTACACCTTC. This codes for CASSFAGRGGYTF.

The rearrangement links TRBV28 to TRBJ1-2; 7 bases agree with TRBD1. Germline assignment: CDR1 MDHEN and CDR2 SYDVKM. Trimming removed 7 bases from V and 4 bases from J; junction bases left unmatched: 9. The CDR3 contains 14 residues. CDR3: CASKGTETFYGYTF. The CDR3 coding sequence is TGTGCCAGCAAGGGGACAGAGACCTTCTATGGCTACACCTTC.

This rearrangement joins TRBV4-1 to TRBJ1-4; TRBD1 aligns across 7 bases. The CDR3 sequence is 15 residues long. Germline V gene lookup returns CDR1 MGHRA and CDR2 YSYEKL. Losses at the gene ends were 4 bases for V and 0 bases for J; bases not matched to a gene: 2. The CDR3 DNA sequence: TGCGCCAGCAGCCGCCAGGGGGCAACTAATGAAAAACTGTTTTTT. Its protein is CASSRQGATNEKLFF.

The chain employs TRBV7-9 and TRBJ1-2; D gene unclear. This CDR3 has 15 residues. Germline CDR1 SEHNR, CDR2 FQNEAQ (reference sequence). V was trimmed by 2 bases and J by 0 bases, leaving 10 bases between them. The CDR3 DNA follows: TGTGCCAGCAGCTTAAAGGGCGGAGCTAACTATGGCTACACCTTC. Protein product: CASSLKGGANYGYTF.

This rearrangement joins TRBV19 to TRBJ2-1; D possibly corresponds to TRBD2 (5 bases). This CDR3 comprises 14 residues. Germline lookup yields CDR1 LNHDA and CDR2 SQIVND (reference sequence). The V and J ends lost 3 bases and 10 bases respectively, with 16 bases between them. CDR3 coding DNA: TGTGCCAGTAGTATTAAGGGCGGCGGAGGAGAGCAGTTCTTC. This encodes CASSIKGGGGEQFF.

The CDR3 nucleotides read TGTGCCAGCAGCTTAGAACAGGGGGCCGTGTTTCAGCAGTTCTTC. Its translation: CASSLEQGAVFQQFF. The chain employs TRBV7-8 and TRBJ2-1, with 9 bases aligning to TRBD1. The CDR3 sequence is 15 residues long. Germline CDR1 and CDR2: SGHVS and FQNEAQ. With V trimmed by 1 base and J by 11 bases, 9 bases remained unmatched.

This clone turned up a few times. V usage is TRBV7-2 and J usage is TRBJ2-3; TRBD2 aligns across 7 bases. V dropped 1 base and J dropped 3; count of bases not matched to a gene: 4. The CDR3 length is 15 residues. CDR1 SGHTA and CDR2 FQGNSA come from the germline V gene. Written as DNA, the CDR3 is TGTGCCAGCAGCTTAGGGGCGGGAGTGACAGATACGCAGTATTTT. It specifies CASSLGAGVTDTQYF.

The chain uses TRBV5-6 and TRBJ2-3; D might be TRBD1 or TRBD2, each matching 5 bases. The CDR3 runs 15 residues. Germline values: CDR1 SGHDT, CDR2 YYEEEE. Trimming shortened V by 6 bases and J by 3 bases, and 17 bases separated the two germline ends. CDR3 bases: TGTGCCAGCACCCTTAACACTGGGGGAACAGATACGCAGTATTTT. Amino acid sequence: CASTLNTGGTDTQYF.

The chain's CDR3 is CASSQVGSGDAYNEQFF. The DNA of the CDR3 is TGCGCCAGCAGCCAAGTAGGAAGCGGAGATGCCTACAATGAGCAGTTCTTC. This chain connects TRBV4-1 to TRBJ2-1; a weak D match, TRBD2 (5 bases). V was pared by 1 base and J by 2 bases, with 15 bases between. Germline CDR1 reads MGHRA; CDR2 reads YSYEKL. The CDR3 extends over 17 amino acids.

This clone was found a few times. The CDR3 DNA is TGCGCCAGCAGTCCTGGACTAGCGGGCGACTCCTACGAGCAGTACTTC. Translation gives CASSPGLAGDSYEQYF. The V and J genes are TRBV23-1 and TRBJ2-7, with 11 bases aligning to TRBD2. TRBV23-1 is an ORF, with its function uncertain. The CDR3 has 16 residues. V was clipped by 4 bases and J by 0 bases; unmatched bases: 5.

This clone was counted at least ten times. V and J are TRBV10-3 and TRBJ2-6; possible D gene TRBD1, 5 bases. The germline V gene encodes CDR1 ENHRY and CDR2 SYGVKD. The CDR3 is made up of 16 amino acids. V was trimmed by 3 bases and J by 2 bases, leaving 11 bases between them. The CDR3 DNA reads TGTGCCATCAGTGACTCGCAGGGCACTGGGGCCAACGTCCTGACTTTC. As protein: CAISDSQGTGANVLTF.

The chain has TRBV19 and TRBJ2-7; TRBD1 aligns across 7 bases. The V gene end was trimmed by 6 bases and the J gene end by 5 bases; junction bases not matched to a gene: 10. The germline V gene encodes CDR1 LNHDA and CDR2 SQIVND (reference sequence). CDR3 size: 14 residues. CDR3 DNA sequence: TGTGCCAGTAGGGATGACAGGGAGTGGAACGAGCAGTACTTC. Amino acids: CASRDDREWNEQYF.